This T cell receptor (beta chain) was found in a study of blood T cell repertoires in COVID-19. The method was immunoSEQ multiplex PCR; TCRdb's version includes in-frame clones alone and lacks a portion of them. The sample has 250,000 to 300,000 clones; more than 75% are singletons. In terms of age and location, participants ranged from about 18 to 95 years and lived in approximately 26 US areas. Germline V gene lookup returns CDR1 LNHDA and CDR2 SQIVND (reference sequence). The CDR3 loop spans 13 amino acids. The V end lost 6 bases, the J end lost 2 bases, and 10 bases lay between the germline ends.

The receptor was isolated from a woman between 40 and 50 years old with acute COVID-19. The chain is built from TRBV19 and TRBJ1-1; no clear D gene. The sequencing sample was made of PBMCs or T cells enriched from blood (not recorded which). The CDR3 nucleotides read TGTGCCAGTAGAGAGCGGGTTAACACTGAAGCTTTCTTT. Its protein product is CASRERVNTEAFF. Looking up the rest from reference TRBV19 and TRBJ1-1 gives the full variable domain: DGGITQSPKYLFRKEGQNVTLSCEQNLNHDAMYWYRQDPGQGLRLIYYSQIVNDFQKGDIAEGYSVSREKKESFPLTVTSAQKNPTAFYLCASRERVNTEAFFGQGTRLTVV.